This T cell receptor (beta chain) was found in a study of graft-versus-host responses after intestinal transplantation (dated by TCRdb to the early 2020s). A note on the overall study: The transplants that recipients received were multivisceral, liver-intestinal, or isolated intestinal. Every recipient was given anti-thymocyte globulin induction, followed by roughly 3 years of maintenance tacrolimus and steroids. After intestinal transplantation, graft-versus-host and host-versus-graft alloreactive T cell clones were followed in the graft, circulation and bone marrow using bulk TCR-beta CDR3 sequencing. To identify alloreactive clones, pre-transplant mixed lymphocyte reaction products were sequenced and then compared with unstimulated pre-transplant donor and recipient T cells. Of the 20 to 25 intestinal transplant recipients enrolled in the cohort, one of whom was a retransplant, 3 patients without pretransplant specimens were excluded. Donor T cell macrochimerism was defined as a peak of at least 4% donor T cells among recipient peripheral blood mononuclear cells. Rather than going through the commercial service, samples from a few later patients were sequenced in-house on an Illumina MiSeq and processed with MiXCR. The paper as a whole reports these results and caveats: Early after transplant, declines in HvG clones were associated with peak levels of circulating GvH clones. The relatively low number and heterogeneity of intestinal transplant patients limited the conclusions. GvH clones were detected in recipient bone marrow, and some of these GvH clones were observed earlier in ileal mucosa or blood, consistent with an intestinal mucosal origin. In the allografts of patients with donor T cell macrochimerism, GvH to HvG T cell clonal ratios were high.

Notes on this clone: Its antigen is unknown. Per-base quality was not reported, and no clone a single base away is much larger than it.

The time point label here, explained by the study, means: cells obtained before transplantation from donor or recipient. CD3+CD4+ and CD3+CD8+ populations were FACS-sorted from unstimulated pre-transplant donor and recipient cells taken from spleen or lymph nodes. The V and J ends are trimmed by 6 bases and 2 bases, leaving 10 bases between them. CDR1 and CDR2 are read off the germline V gene as SQVTM and ANQGSEA. Including cysteine and phenylalanine, the CDR3 has 12 amino acids. CDR3 DNA is the only sequence kept; it has 36 bases, read in frame from the first base. Receptors were amplified or captured by the immunoSEQ multiplex PCR assay. For most patients, genomic DNA was isolated using the Qiagen DNeasy Blood and Tissue Kit and was shipped frozen to Adaptive Biotechnologies for TCR sequencing. For most patients, high-throughput TCR-beta CDR3 sequencing of genomic DNA was performed by Adaptive Biotechnologies. The study's own analysis went as follows. Adaptive's ImmunoSEQ software was the source of the TCR sequencing data for roughly 19 patients, while three other patients were processed with MiXCR and VDJtools. CD4 versus CD8 sorting errors were corrected by removing sequences found in both subsets at a frequency ratio below 5:1. CDR3 nucleotide sequences shared between donor and recipient were removed because their origin could not be assigned. To count as alloreactive, a clone needed at least 2-fold expansion over unstimulated cells and a minimum CFSE-low frequency of 0.002% (template counts) or 0.001% (read counts). Mappable clones were those detected in sequenced pre-transplant spleen, lymph node, or MLR CFSE-low populations of the donor or recipient. Cumulative frequency of alloreactive clones was calculated as a percentage of all sequences weighted by copy number. This is the immuneACCESS table as TCRdb keeps it, with only in-frame sequences that have V and J called. A part of the clones is gone; compared with another copy, unresolved V genes explain less than half, and the rest is unexplained. The V and J calls and clone size are taken from that table; D and trimming were inferred from the DNA. Here the sample has 50,000 or so clones; over 90% occur a single time. The leading ten clones occupy roughly 2.5% of the sample.

Sample: unstimulated CD4+ T cells sorted from spleen or lymph node cells, taken before transplant. The receptor comes from a human donor who was the organ donor for an intestinal transplant. Rearrangement joined TRBV29-1 to TRBJ2-5, and the D gene may be TRBD1, 6 bases matching. Here the CDR3 is given as CSVRGGQETQYF. In nucleotides, the sequence is TGCAGCGTCAGGGGTGGGCAAGAGACCCAGTACTTC.